Listed here are 27 T cell receptor beta chains from one sample, sequenced in a study of cytomegalovirus exposure and HLA in healthy donors. The PCR employed 60 Vbeta primers together with 13 Jbeta primers. Only in-frame clones appear in the TCRdb table, and some are missing; sequencing was by immunoSEQ multiplex PCR. The sample holds approximately 130,000 clones, more than 70% seen once. Sequenced: PBMCs. Every receptor here comes from a male donor in good health and CMV-seronegative.

The V call is TRBV7-3, the J call TRBJ2-1, with D possibly TRBD2 on 6 matching bases. The CDR3 consists of 13 residues. V was pared by 0 bases and J by 10 bases, with 10 bases between. Germline assignment: CDR1 SGHTA and CDR2 FQGTGA. The CDR3 nucleotides read TGTGCCAGCAGCTTAACTAGCGGAGGGGAGCAGTTCTTC. Translated, it gives CASSLTSGGEQFF. Full variable domain (missing parts from reference TRBV7-3 and TRBJ2-1): GAGVSQTPSNKVTEKGKYVELRCDPISGHTALYWYRQSLGQGPEFLIYFQGTGAADDSGLPNDRFFAVRPEGSVSTLKIQRTERGDSAVYLCASSLTSGGEQFFGPGTRLTVL.

The chain combines TRBV6-1 with TRBJ1-1; D remains unclear. Trimming left V 2 bases short and J 0 bases short, with 13 bases between. The CDR3 has 16 residues. Germline values: CDR1 MNHNS, CDR2 SASEGT. The DNA of the CDR3 is TGTGCCAGCAGTGAAATCTGGCTGGGCGTGAACACTGAAGCTTTCTTT. Translation gives CASSEIWLGVNTEAFF.

V and J are TRBV27 and TRBJ2-7; no firm D call. V dropped 9 bases and J dropped 2 bases, with 11 bases sitting between them. CDR1 and CDR2 from the germline V gene are MNHEY and SMNVEV (reference sequence). The CDR3 has 12 amino acids. The CDR3 DNA sequence: TGTGCCAGTGGCTTCGTCCCCTACGAGCAGTACTTC. Amino acid sequence: CASGFVPYEQYF.

CDR3 DNA sequence: TGCAGCGTTGTCGACAGAAACAATGAGCAGTTCTTC. It specifies CSVVDRNNEQFF. The chain is built from TRBV29-1 and TRBJ2-1; D is possibly TRBD1 (5 bases). Germline-derived CDR1 and CDR2 are SQVTM and ANQGSEA. V was pared by 4 bases and J by 5 bases, with 9 bases between. The CDR3 loop spans 12 amino acids.

The chain joins TRBV5-1 to TRBJ2-5; TRBD2 is a possible D gene (6 bases). Germline lookup yields CDR1 SGHRS and CDR2 YFSETQ. Trimming took 2 bases from V and 4 from J, leaving 9 bases between them. There are 13 residues in the CDR3. The CDR3 here is CASSFRGGETQYF. DNA for the CDR3: TGCGCCAGCAGCTTTAGGGGAGGAGAGACCCAGTACTTC.

The V and J genes are TRBV7-9 and TRBJ2-5; tentatively, D is TRBD1 (6 bases). Germline lookup yields CDR1 SEHNR and CDR2 FQNEAQ (reference sequence). V dropped 4 bases and J dropped 5 bases, with 20 bases sitting between them. This CDR3 comprises 16 residues. In DNA, the CDR3 is TGTGCCAGCAGCTCCCGGGACAAAGGTTTTTCGGAGACCCAGTACTTC. This translates into CASSSRDKGFSETQYF.

CDR3 sequence: CASSQGERGDQPQHF. The CDR3 DNA follows: TGTGCCAGCAGCCAAGGGGAACGGGGGGATCAGCCCCAGCATTTT. The chain has TRBV4-2 and TRBJ1-5; D might be TRBD1 (5 bases). The V and J ends lost 1 base and 5 bases respectively, with 12 bases between them. Per germline, CDR1 LGHNA and CDR2 YNFKEQ. The CDR3 covers 15 residues.

A single count supports this clone. V and J are TRBV29-1 and TRBJ1-3; D unclear. This CDR3 has 15 amino acids. Germline lookup yields CDR1 SQVTM and CDR2 ANQGSEA. Deletions cut 4 bases from V and 0 bases from J, with 13 bases between. The CDR3 here is CSVGTYVSSGNTIYF. The CDR3 DNA reads TGCAGCGTTGGAACCTACGTGAGCTCTGGAAACACCATATATTTT.

V gene TRBV4-1 combines with J gene TRBJ1-2, with D perhaps TRBD1 (6 bases). The germline CDR1 and CDR2 sequences are MGHRA and YSYEKL. The CDR3 has 16 residues. Trimming cost V 7 bases and J 4 bases, with 22 bases left between them. CDR3 protein: CASTPTLGDRIYGYTF. Written as DNA, the CDR3 is TGCGCCAGCACCCCCACATTGGGCGACAGGATCTATGGCTACACCTTC.

Only one count was recorded for this clone. J is TRBJ2-3 and V is TRBV5-4; 7 bases align to TRBD2. Trimming took 1 base from V and 0 from J; bases not matched to a gene: 5. CDR1 and CDR2 from the germline V gene are SGHNT and YYREEE (reference sequence). The CDR3 spans 16 residues. The CDR3 spells CASSLFVGGSTDTQYF. In DNA form, the CDR3 reads TGTGCCAGCAGCTTGTTTGTGGGGGGGAGCACAGATACGCAGTATTTT.

The rearrangement uses TRBV7-8 and TRBJ2-6; weak D call: TRBD1 (6 bases). V was shortened by 4 bases and J by 2 bases, with 9 bases between the two germline ends. The CDR3 is 15 amino acids. Germline CDR1 reads SGHVS; CDR2 reads FQNEAQ. The CDR3 DNA sequence: TGTGCCAGCAGCTCTGCAGGGGCTGGGGCCAACGTCCTGACTTTC. Encoded protein: CASSSAGAGANVLTF.

V is TRBV10-3 and J is TRBJ2-5; TRBD1 matches 7 bases. CDR1 and CDR2 (germline): ENHRY, SYGVKD. After removal of 4 bases from V and 0 bases from J, the junction contained 5 bases not matched to a gene. This CDR3 is 15 amino acids long. CDR3 coding DNA: TGTGCCATCAGTGTTGGGGGACAGTACCAAGAGACCCAGTACTTC. It encodes CAISVGGQYQETQYF.

The chain couples TRBV7-3 to TRBJ1-1; D is uncertain. Germline loops: CDR1 SGHTA, CDR2 FQGTGA. The CDR3 consists of 13 residues. V was pared by 3 bases and J by 6 bases, with 11 bases between. The CDR3: CASSLGGSAEAFF. The CDR3, as DNA: TGTGCCAGCAGCTTGGGAGGGAGCGCTGAAGCTTTCTTT.

The V and J genes are TRBV4-3 and TRBJ1-6; 8 positions agree with TRBD1. The V gene end was trimmed by 4 bases and the J gene end by 6 bases; junction bases not matched to a gene: 11. Germline V gene lookup returns CDR1 LGHNA and CDR2 YSLEER. The CDR3 is made up of 17 amino acids. CDR3 residues: CASSLRTGKRVNSPLHF. The CDR3, as DNA: TGCGCCAGCAGCCTAAGGACAGGGAAGAGGGTTAATTCACCCCTCCACTTT.

The chain carries TRBV28 and TRBJ1-2, with unresolved D. V was pared by 10 bases and J by 5 bases, with 14 bases between. Germline CDR1 reads MDHEN; CDR2 reads SYDVKM. The CDR3 is 12 residues long. This CDR3 is CATREGSYGYTF. CDR3 bases: TGTGCCACTCGGGAGGGAAGTTATGGCTACACCTTC.

The chain couples TRBV4-1 to TRBJ1-2; tentative D call: TRBD1 (6 bases). The CDR3 sequence is 14 residues long. Trimming shortened V by 3 bases and J by 4 bases, and 12 bases separated the two germline ends. Germline V gives CDR1 MGHRA, CDR2 YSYEKL. For the CDR3, the DNA is TGCGCCAGCAGCCAGGACCGGGACACCTATGGCTACACCTTC. Amino acid sequence: CASSQDRDTYGYTF.

The chain joins TRBV6-4 to TRBJ1-2; 8 bases line up with TRBD1. V shed 6 bases and J 7 bases; nucleotides not matched to a gene: 10. Germline V gene sequence: CDR1 MRHNA, CDR2 SNTAGT. The CDR3 is made up of 14 amino acids. Here the CDR3 DNA reads TGTGCCAGCAGGAGGACAGGGAGGGATCCTGGCTACACCTTC. Amino acids: CASRRTGRDPGYTF.

This clone was seen once. The chain links TRBV9 to TRBJ1-6; maybe TRBD1 (6 bases). This CDR3 is built from 16 residues. V was cut by 6 bases and J by 0 bases, with 13 bases left in between. Germline CDR1 reads SGDLS; CDR2 reads YYNGEE. The CDR3 spells CASNDRPSSYNSPLHF. The CDR3 coding sequence is TGTGCCAGCAATGACAGGCCGAGCTCCTATAATTCACCCCTCCACTTT.

The chain has TRBV19 and TRBJ2-2; 8 bases agree with TRBD1. The ends lost 5 bases at V and 4 bases at J; junction bases unmatched: 9. Germline V gives CDR1 LNHDA, CDR2 SQIVND (reference sequence). The CDR3 contains 16 residues. In nucleotides, the CDR3 is TGTGCCAGTAGTGCCGTCCAGGGGGCGCGCACCGGGGAGCTGTTTTTT. It specifies CASSAVQGARTGELFF.

This chain joins TRBV11-2 and TRBJ2-5, with D maybe TRBD1 (6 bases). The CDR3 is 14 residues long. V gave up 4 bases and J gave up 7 bases, with 16 bases separating them. Germline V CDR1 and CDR2: SGHAT, FQNNGV. CDR3 DNA: TGTGCCAGCAGCTCCCGGGACACCCTGGGGACCCAGTACTTC. This sequence encodes CASSSRDTLGTQYF.

The CDR3 DNA sequence: TGTGCCAGCAGTCCCGGACAGGGACCGAACACCGGGGAGCTGTTTTTT. Encoded protein: CASSPGQGPNTGELFF. This chain connects TRBV27 to TRBJ2-2, with TRBD1 identical over 8 bases. CDR3 length: 16 residues. V shed 5 bases and J 0 bases; nucleotides not matched to a gene: 5. Germline CDR1 is MNHEY and CDR2 is SMNVEV (reference sequence).

This chain connects TRBV5-8 to TRBJ2-2; 7 nucleotides match TRBD1. Germline CDR1 and CDR2: SGHTS and YDEGEE. The CDR3 loop spans 13 amino acids. V dropped 1 base and J dropped 6; count of bases not matched to a gene: 0. In DNA form, the CDR3 reads TGTGCCAGCAGCTTGACAGGGGCCGGGGAGCTGTTTTTT. Translated, it gives CASSLTGAGELFF. The variable domain in full, with the rest retrieved from reference TRBV5-8 and TRBJ2-2, is EAGVTQSPTHLIKTRGQQATLRCSPISGHTSVYWYQQALGLGLQFLLWYDEGEERNRGNFPPRFSGRQFPNYSSELNVNALELEDSALYLCASSLTGAGELFFGEGSRLTVL.

The chain employs TRBV27 and TRBJ2-3; D may be TRBD1 (5 bases). CDR1 is MNHEY and CDR2 is SMNVEV in the germline V gene (reference sequence). This CDR3 region has 15 residues. Trimming pared 6 bases from V and 1 base from J, leaving 14 bases between. In DNA form, the CDR3 reads TGTGCCAGCAGGGAGATCAGGGTTCGCACAGATACGCAGTATTTT. This sequence encodes CASREIRVRTDTQYF.

This clone was found a few times. The genes are TRBV19 and TRBJ2-7; 8 nucleotides agree with TRBD1. Per germline, CDR1 LNHDA and CDR2 SQIVND (reference sequence). J lost 0 bases, V lost 5 bases, and 6 bases had no gene match. The CDR3 totals 15 residues. The CDR3 protein is CASSADRGNSYEQYF. CDR3 nucleotides: TGTGCCAGTAGTGCCGACAGGGGTAACTCCTACGAGCAGTACTTC.

Only a few counts were recorded for this clone. The chain links TRBV5-1 to TRBJ1-4; no clear D. The length of the CDR3 is 16 residues. V lost 5 bases and J 0 bases, leaving 14 bases between the germline ends. CDR1 SGHRS and CDR2 YFSETQ come from the germline V gene. The CDR3 DNA reads as TGCGCCAGCAGTATGTTTTTGGGCTCAACTAATGAAAAACTGTTTTTT. It codes for CASSMFLGSTNEKLFF.

The chain uses TRBV7-3 and TRBJ2-1; 7 bases agree with TRBD2. V shed 4 bases and J 4 bases; nucleotides not matched to a gene: 4. Germline V gene data show CDR1 as SGHTA and CDR2 as FQGTGA. The CDR3 length is 14 residues. CDR3 residues: CASSSSGDYNEQFF. CDR3 nucleotides: TGTGCCAGCAGCTCAAGCGGGGATTACAATGAGCAGTTCTTC. The complete variable domain, with remaining parts taken from reference TRBV7-3 and TRBJ2-1, reads GAGVSQTPSNKVTEKGKYVELRCDPISGHTALYWYRQSLGQGPEFLIYFQGTGAADDSGLPNDRFFAVRPEGSVSTLKIQRTERGDSAVYLCASSSSGDYNEQFFGPGTRLTVL.

J is TRBJ2-7 and V is TRBV11-2, with 10 bases identical to TRBD2. Trimming removed 5 bases from V and 5 bases from J; junction bases left unmatched: 12. The length of the CDR3 is 16 residues. Germline lookup yields CDR1 SGHAT and CDR2 FQNNGV. CDR3 protein: CASSLNLGLASDEQYF. The CDR3 DNA is TGTGCCAGCAGCCTAAACCTGGGACTAGCGAGCGACGAGCAGTACTTC. Together with reference TRBV11-2 and TRBJ2-7, the CDR3 gives the full variable domain: EAGVAQSPRYKIIEKRQSVAFWCNPISGHATLYWYQQILGQGPKLLIQFQNNGVVDDSQLPKDRFSAERLKGVDSTLKIQPAKLEDSAVYLCASSLNLGLASDEQYFGPGTRLTVT.